This T cell receptor beta chain was recorded in a study of blood T cell repertoires in COVID-19. TCRdb's copy holds only in-frame clones and misses some; the assay was immunoSEQ multiplex PCR. The table records around 310,000 clones, over 75% of them present only once. This clone is a singleton in its sample. The CDR3 loop spans 13 amino acids. In germline, CDR1 is GTSNPN, CDR2 SVGIG (reference sequence). The trim removed 5 bases at V and 1 base at J, leaving 4 bases unmatched. The receptor was derived from a middle-aged woman who had recovered from COVID-19. The chain couples TRBV30 to TRBJ1-1; 7 nucleotides align to TRBD1. Sequencing was done on a sample of PBMCs or T cells enriched from blood (not recorded which). The CDR3 sequence: CAWDRVGNTEAFF. The CDR3 DNA follows: TGTGCCTGGGACAGGGTGGGGAACACTGAAGCTTTCTTT.